Detailed here is one T cell receptor beta chain. As yet, its antigen is unknown. This entry is derived from a study of T cell responses to AZD1222 COVID-19 vaccine. Whole-study results and caveats: Donors skewed white British and female; clonal diversity was possibly underestimated.

The protocol was immunoSEQ multiplex PCR, while the TCRdb copy is restricted to in-frame clones and leaves out a portion. This table has about 150,000 clones, more than 85% appearing once. Between the trimmed V and J ends, which lost 6 bases and 8 bases, there was a span of 29 bases. The CDR3 runs 18 residues. CDR1 and CDR2 from the germline V gene are LNHDA and SQIVND (reference sequence). V usage is TRBV19 and J usage is TRBJ1-5; D uncertain. This sequence originates from an adult in good health. The sequencing used peripheral blood, collected on day 0 of AZD1222 vaccination. CDR3 protein: CASSARNPPFVGWEPQHF. CDR3 in DNA: TGTGCCAGTAGCGCCCGGAATCCCCCTTTCGTTGGCTGGGAGCCCCAGCATTTT.